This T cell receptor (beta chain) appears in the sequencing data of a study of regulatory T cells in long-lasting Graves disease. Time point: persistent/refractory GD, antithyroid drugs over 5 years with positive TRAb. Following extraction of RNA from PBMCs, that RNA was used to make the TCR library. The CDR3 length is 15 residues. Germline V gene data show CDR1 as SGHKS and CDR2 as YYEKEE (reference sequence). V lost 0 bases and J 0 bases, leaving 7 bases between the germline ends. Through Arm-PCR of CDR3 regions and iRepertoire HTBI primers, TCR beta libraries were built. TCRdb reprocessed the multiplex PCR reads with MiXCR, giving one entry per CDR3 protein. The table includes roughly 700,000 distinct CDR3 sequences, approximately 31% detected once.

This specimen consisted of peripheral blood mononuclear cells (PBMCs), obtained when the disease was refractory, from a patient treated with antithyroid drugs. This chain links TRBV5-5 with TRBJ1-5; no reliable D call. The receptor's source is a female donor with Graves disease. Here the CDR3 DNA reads TGTGCCAGCAGCTTGGAGCCAGTTAGCAATCAGCCCCAGCATTTT. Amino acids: CASSLEPVSNQPQHF.